This T cell receptor (beta chain) was documented in a study of T cells in localized non-small cell lung cancer. Trimming cost V 0 bases and J 1 base, with 7 bases left between them. This CDR3 is 14 amino acids long. CDR1 SGDLS and CDR2 YYNGEE come from the germline V gene. Data came from immunoSEQ multiplex PCR; TCRdb stores just in-frame clones and leaves some out. The table shows tens of thousands of clones, with 85% to 90% occurring only once. This specimen was peripheral blood, taken before any cancer treatment. The receptor comes from a female donor at least 60 years old with stage I squamous cell lung carcinoma. This sequence joins TRBV9 and TRBJ2-5, with no clear D. The DNA for the CDR3 is TGTGCCAGCAGCGTAGGCGGCCCCCAAGAGACCCAGTACTTC. It is translated as CASSVGGPQETQYF.